Listed below are T cell receptor beta chains from one sample, sequenced in a study of T cells after yellow fever vaccination. TCRdb called the 5' RACE reads again in MiXCR, with one record for every CDR3 protein. The sample has around 110,000 distinct CDR3 sequences; 8% to 9.5% are singletons. The starting material was CD8+ T cells sorted from PBMCs, obtained 45 days after the yellow fever booster vaccination. These receptors all stem from a man aged 25-45 years who received the YFV17D yellow fever vaccine. Each CDR3 is given with its conserved first and last residue.

CDR3: CASSQGWAGVYEQYF; J: TRBJ2-7; length: 15; V: TRBV4-2
CDR3: CASSHLSLGDSEQFF; J: TRBJ2-1; length: 15; V: TRBV9
CDR3: CAWSVRQGYEQYF; J: TRBJ2-7; length: 13; V: TRBV30
CDR3: CASTQGGSYEQYF; J: TRBJ2-7; length: 13; V: TRBV13
CDR3: CSAERTSENNEQFF; J: TRBJ2-1; length: 14; V: TRBV29-1
CDR3: CASSVLAGTTSTDTQYF; J: TRBJ2-3; length: 17; V: TRBV10-2
CDR3: CASSQEGMESPLHF; J: TRBJ1-6; length: 14; V: TRBV4-2
CDR3: CSNLDGTDTQYF; J: TRBJ2-3; length: 12; V: TRBV20-1
CDR3: CASSAGVLNTGELFF; J: TRBJ2-2; length: 15; V: TRBV2
CDR3: CASSIGAAYEQYF; J: TRBJ2-7; length: 13; V: TRBV5-1
CDR3: CASSQISYNEQFF; J: TRBJ2-1; length: 13; V: TRBV5-1
CDR3: CASSLDHEQFF; J: TRBJ2-1; length: 11; V: TRBV12-3/TRBV12-4
CDR3: CASSYSDYYTEAFF; J: TRBJ1-1; length: 14; V: TRBV6-5
CDR3: CASTSIFGEQYF; J: TRBJ2-7; length: 12; V: TRBV7-2
CDR3: CASRYYRDTGELFF; J: TRBJ2-2; length: 14; V: TRBV6-5
CDR3: CASSFGAGADEQFF; J: TRBJ2-1; length: 14; V: TRBV11-2
CDR3: CASSRTPTEQYF; J: TRBJ2-7; length: 12; V: TRBV14
CDR3: CASSFTSGSYNEQFF; J: TRBJ2-1; length: 15; V: TRBV12-3/TRBV12-4
CDR3: CAISESGGDSYNEQFF; J: TRBJ2-1; length: 16; V: TRBV10-3
CDR3: CASSLPELYEGDTQYF; J: TRBJ2-3; length: 16; V: TRBV18
CDR3: CAWNRQGSEQYF; J: TRBJ2-7; length: 12; V: TRBV30
CDR3: CASSERGGSYNEQFF; J: TRBJ2-1; length: 15; V: TRBV19
CDR3: CSAPHVAGVSNEQFF; J: TRBJ2-1; length: 15; V: TRBV20-1
CDR3: CASSYFLGGSGANVLTF; J: TRBJ2-6; length: 17; V: TRBV6-5
CDR3: CASRIQGAEAFF; J: TRBJ1-1; length: 12; V: TRBV6-5
CDR3: CSARPVAEASYNEQFF; J: TRBJ2-1; length: 16; V: TRBV20-1
CDR3: CASSLGGGDGIGQFF; J: TRBJ2-1; length: 15; V: TRBV12-3/TRBV12-4
CDR3: CASRPSGKGGNEQFF; J: TRBJ2-1; length: 15; V: TRBV12-3/TRBV12-4
CDR3: CSVEEPDRSYEQYF; J: TRBJ2-7; length: 14; V: TRBV29-1
CDR3: CASSQESEFSGNTIYF; J: TRBJ1-3; length: 16; V: TRBV4-3
CDR3: CASSQEQGYQPQHF; J: TRBJ1-5; length: 14; V: TRBV4-3
CDR3: CSARDPSVTDTQYF; J: TRBJ2-3; length: 14; V: TRBV20-1
CDR3: CASSFRSGRNPDTQYF; J: TRBJ2-3; length: 16; V: TRBV28
CDR3: CSVGGWGMVGGSSYEQYF; J: TRBJ2-7; length: 18; V: TRBV29-1
CDR3: CAWSPNNNEQFF; J: TRBJ2-1; length: 12; V: TRBV30
CDR3: CASSLLNEQFF; J: TRBJ2-1; length: 11; V: TRBV7-6
CDR3: CATSDGGATDTQYF; J: TRBJ2-3; length: 14; V: TRBV24-1
CDR3: CASSQDAGVEGNTQYF; J: TRBJ2-3; length: 16; V: TRBV4-2
CDR3: CATSRASVSYNEQFF; J: TRBJ2-1; length: 15; V: TRBV15
CDR3: CAWSGAASYNEQFF; J: TRBJ2-1; length: 14; V: TRBV30
CDR3: CATSDLEGGRTPEYNEQFF; J: TRBJ2-1; length: 19; V: TRBV24-1
CDR3: CASSFPQVEGANVLTF; J: TRBJ2-6; length: 16; V: TRBV7-9
CDR3: CASSLGGDPREKLFF; J: TRBJ1-4; length: 15; V: TRBV7-6
CDR3: CASSLSNSHNEQYF; J: TRBJ2-7; length: 14; V: TRBV5-1
CDR3: CSAIGIGLAGVGDTQYF; J: TRBJ2-3; length: 17; V: TRBV20-1
CDR3: CASSYSDSPEQYF; J: TRBJ2-7; length: 13; V: TRBV6-5
CDR3: CSARDRGAFSYEQYF; J: TRBJ2-7; length: 15; V: TRBV20-1
CDR3: CASSYRANEQFF; J: TRBJ2-1; length: 12; V: TRBV27
CDR3: CASTLWDPGQETQYF; J: TRBJ2-5; length: 15; V: TRBV5-1
CDR3: CSARVLTGELFF; J: TRBJ2-2; length: 12; V: TRBV20-1
CDR3: CASSSALSGPEETQYF; J: TRBJ2-5; length: 16; V: TRBV27
CDR3: CATSREGLADQGEQFF; J: TRBJ2-1; length: 16; V: TRBV15
CDR3: CASSLSQGAYEQYF; J: TRBJ2-7; length: 14; V: TRBV27
CDR3: CSARDTSGSSPGEQFF; J: TRBJ2-1; length: 16; V: TRBV20-1
CDR3: CASSAGTSAVDTQYF; J: TRBJ2-3; length: 15; V: TRBV12-3/TRBV12-4
CDR3: CASSMLFEYNEQFF; J: TRBJ2-1; length: 14; V: TRBV19
CDR3: CASSYSLQGWDTDTQYF; J: TRBJ2-3; length: 17; V: TRBV7-2